The rows below give T cell receptor beta chains drawn from one sample of a study of blood T cell repertoires in COVID-19. The protocol was immunoSEQ multiplex PCR, while the TCRdb copy is restricted to in-frame clones and leaves out a portion. The sample has roughly 150,000 clones, around four fifths seen once; the top ten hold around 5%. The specimen sequenced was PBMCs or T cells enriched from blood (not recorded which). The source of these receptors is a man between 65 and 79 years old who had been exposed to COVID-19. The CDR3 runs from the conserved cysteine through the conserved F or W. The order of the fields is V gene, J gene, D gene, clone size, CDR3 length, CDR3 protein, CDR3 DNA. D genes are given only for firm matches. Size is omitted from some rows. Given values are once, few, many or a class for expanded clones.

V gene: TRBV2; J gene: TRBJ2-1; D gene: TRBD2; clone size: -; CDR3 length: 15; CDR3 protein: CASRKTSVTYNEQFF; CDR3 DNA: TGTGCCAGCCGCAAGACTAGCGTGACATACAATGAGCAGTTCTTC
V gene: TRBV5-4; J gene: TRBJ2-3; D gene: TRBD2; clone size: -; CDR3 length: 19; CDR3 protein: CASSGTGTSGRWDTDTQYF; CDR3 DNA: TGTGCCAGCAGCGGCACGGGGACTAGCGGGAGATGGGACACAGATACGCAGTATTTT
V gene: TRBV19; J gene: TRBJ1-5; D gene: -; clone size: -; CDR3 length: 13; CDR3 protein: CASRDGGNQPQHF; CDR3 DNA: TGTGCCAGCAGGGACGGGGGAAATCAGCCCCAGCATTTT
V gene: TRBV28; J gene: TRBJ1-2; D gene: -; clone size: -; CDR3 length: 11; CDR3 protein: CASTTSYGYTF; CDR3 DNA: TGTGCCAGCACTACTAGCTATGGCTACACCTTC
V gene: TRBV7-6; J gene: TRBJ2-3; D gene: -; clone size: -; CDR3 length: 15; CDR3 protein: CASSPSLLDTDTQYF; CDR3 DNA: TGTGCCAGCAGCCCAAGCTTACTTGACACAGATACGCAGTATTTT
V gene: TRBV29-1; J gene: TRBJ1-1; D gene: -; clone size: -; CDR3 length: 12; CDR3 protein: CSAQGVGTEAFF; CDR3 DNA: TGCAGCGCCCAAGGGGTAGGGACTGAAGCTTTCTTT
V gene: TRBV27; J gene: TRBJ2-1; D gene: -; clone size: -; CDR3 length: 16; CDR3 protein: CASSLAGGVSYNEQFF; CDR3 DNA: TGTGCCAGCAGTTTAGCCGGCGGGGTCTCCTACAATGAGCAGTTCTTC
V gene: TRBV5-1; J gene: TRBJ1-2; D gene: -; clone size: -; CDR3 length: 14; CDR3 protein: CASSLAGRANGYTF; CDR3 DNA: TGCGCCAGCAGCTTGGCCGGCAGGGCTAATGGCTACACCTTC
V gene: TRBV6-2/TRBV6-3; J gene: TRBJ2-1; D gene: -; clone size: -; CDR3 length: 14; CDR3 protein: CASSYYHGINEQFF; CDR3 DNA: TGTGCCAGCAGTTACTATCACGGGATCAATGAGCAGTTCTTC
V gene: TRBV7-2; J gene: TRBJ2-4; D gene: TRBD1; clone size: once; CDR3 length: 14; CDR3 protein: CASSLTGVKNIQYF; CDR3 DNA: TGTGCCAGCAGCTTAACAGGGGTCAAAAACATTCAGTACTTC
V gene: TRBV30; J gene: TRBJ1-4; D gene: TRBD1; clone size: -; CDR3 length: 14; CDR3 protein: CAWSTGTGVEKLFF; CDR3 DNA: TGTGCCTGGAGTACCGGGACAGGGGTCGAAAAACTGTTTTTT
V gene: TRBV4-1; J gene: TRBJ1-4; D gene: TRBD1; clone size: -; CDR3 length: 17; CDR3 protein: CASSPGGQGAFNEKLFF; CDR3 DNA: TGCGCCAGCAGCCCTGGCGGCCAGGGGGCTTTTAATGAAAAACTGTTTTTT
V gene: TRBV7-9; J gene: TRBJ1-5; D gene: -; clone size: once; CDR3 length: 13; CDR3 protein: CASSLTGGQPQHF; CDR3 DNA: TGTGCCAGCAGCCTGACGGGGGGTCAGCCCCAGCATTTT
V gene: TRBV5-1; J gene: TRBJ2-7; D gene: TRBD2; clone size: -; CDR3 length: 16; CDR3 protein: CASSWGAGGSSYEQYF; CDR3 DNA: TGCGCCAGCAGTTGGGGAGCGGGAGGGAGCTCCTACGAGCAGTACTTC
V gene: TRBV7-9; J gene: TRBJ1-5; D gene: -; clone size: -; CDR3 length: 19; CDR3 protein: CASSLLWRRQTNSNQPQHF; CDR3 DNA: TGTGCCAGCAGCTTACTCTGGCGTCGGCAGACAAATAGCAATCAGCCCCAGCATTTT
V gene: TRBV5-1; J gene: TRBJ2-5; D gene: TRBD2; clone size: -; CDR3 length: 16; CDR3 protein: CASSLGTSESQETQYF; CDR3 DNA: TGCGCCAGCAGCTTGGGGACTAGCGAGAGCCAAGAGACCCAGTACTTC
V gene: TRBV21-1; J gene: TRBJ2-7; D gene: -; clone size: -; CDR3 length: 18; CDR3 protein: CASSKFRARRQRFYEQYF; CDR3 DNA: TGTGCCAGCAGCAAATTTCGGGCTAGGCGACAGAGATTCTACGAGCAGTACTTC
V gene: TRBV7-8; J gene: TRBJ1-2; D gene: -; clone size: -; CDR3 length: 15; CDR3 protein: CASSLRQFSLYGYTF; CDR3 DNA: TGTGCCAGCAGCTTGAGACAGTTCTCACTCTATGGCTACACCTTC
V gene: TRBV3-1/TRBV3-2; J gene: TRBJ1-2; D gene: -; clone size: -; CDR3 length: 15; CDR3 protein: CASSQPVGGGYGYTF; CDR3 DNA: TGTGCCAGCAGCCAACCCGTTGGGGGAGGCTATGGCTACACCTTC
V gene: TRBV3-1/TRBV3-2; J gene: TRBJ2-5; D gene: -; clone size: -; CDR3 length: 13; CDR3 protein: CASSPSSVETQYF; CDR3 DNA: TGTGCCAGCAGCCCCTCCAGCGTGGAGACCCAGTACTTC
V gene: TRBV2; J gene: TRBJ2-7; D gene: -; clone size: -; CDR3 length: 15; CDR3 protein: CASSERDTISYEQYF; CDR3 DNA: TGTGCCAGCAGTGAACGGGACACAATCTCCTACGAGCAGTACTTC
V gene: TRBV6-5; J gene: TRBJ2-3; D gene: -; clone size: few; CDR3 length: 14; CDR3 protein: CASRPGRATDTQYF; CDR3 DNA: TGTGCCAGCCGTCCGGGTAGAGCCACAGATACGCAGTATTTT
V gene: TRBV24-1; J gene: TRBJ2-1; D gene: TRBD2; clone size: -; CDR3 length: 17; CDR3 protein: CATSAFSGSGSYNEQFF; CDR3 DNA: TGTGCCACCAGTGCCTTCAGCGGGAGCGGATCCTACAATGAGCAGTTCTTC
V gene: TRBV5-4; J gene: TRBJ1-2; D gene: -; clone size: -; CDR3 length: 13; CDR3 protein: CASSLVPGDGYTF; CDR3 DNA: TGTGCCAGCAGCTTGGTACCAGGGGATGGCTACACCTTC
V gene: TRBV11-2; J gene: TRBJ1-2; D gene: -; clone size: -; CDR3 length: 14; CDR3 protein: CASSALGGFYGYTF; CDR3 DNA: TGTGCCAGCAGCGCCCTGGGGGGGTTCTATGGCTACACCTTC
V gene: TRBV5-6; J gene: TRBJ2-1; D gene: -; clone size: -; CDR3 length: 16; CDR3 protein: CASSSLSLSSYNEQFF; CDR3 DNA: TGTGCCAGCAGCTCCCTGAGCCTTAGCTCCTACAATGAGCAGTTCTTC
V gene: TRBV6-5; J gene: TRBJ1-6; D gene: TRBD1; clone size: -; CDR3 length: 15; CDR3 protein: CASRDRVSYNSPLHF; CDR3 DNA: TGTGCCAGCAGGGACAGGGTCTCCTATAATTCACCCCTCCACTTT
V gene: TRBV3-1/TRBV3-2; J gene: TRBJ1-5; D gene: -; clone size: -; CDR3 length: 14; CDR3 protein: CASSQSTGQQPQHF; CDR3 DNA: TGTGCCAGCAGCCAGTCGACAGGTCAGCAGCCCCAGCATTTT
V gene: TRBV18; J gene: TRBJ1-2; D gene: TRBD1; clone size: -; CDR3 length: 15; CDR3 protein: CASSPRGTGVYGYTF; CDR3 DNA: TGTGCCAGCTCACCAAGAGGGACAGGGGTCTATGGCTACACCTTC
V gene: TRBV9; J gene: TRBJ2-3; D gene: -; clone size: -; CDR3 length: 15; CDR3 protein: CASSVDVQGPDTQYF; CDR3 DNA: TGTGCCAGCAGCGTAGATGTACAGGGACCAGATACGCAGTATTTT
V gene: TRBV20-1; J gene: TRBJ2-1; D gene: -; clone size: -; CDR3 length: 15; CDR3 protein: CSASYKRVPVDEQFF; CDR3 DNA: TGCAGTGCTAGTTATAAGCGGGTCCCAGTCGATGAGCAGTTCTTC
V gene: TRBV19; J gene: TRBJ2-1; D gene: TRBD2; clone size: -; CDR3 length: 14; CDR3 protein: CASSTVGGTNEQFF; CDR3 DNA: TGTGCCAGTAGTACCGTGGGGGGGACGAATGAGCAGTTCTTC
V gene: TRBV9; J gene: TRBJ2-1; D gene: TRBD2; clone size: -; CDR3 length: 16; CDR3 protein: CASSVTGLRAGNEQFF; CDR3 DNA: TGTGCCAGCAGCGTAACGGGACTACGGGCGGGGAATGAGCAGTTCTTC